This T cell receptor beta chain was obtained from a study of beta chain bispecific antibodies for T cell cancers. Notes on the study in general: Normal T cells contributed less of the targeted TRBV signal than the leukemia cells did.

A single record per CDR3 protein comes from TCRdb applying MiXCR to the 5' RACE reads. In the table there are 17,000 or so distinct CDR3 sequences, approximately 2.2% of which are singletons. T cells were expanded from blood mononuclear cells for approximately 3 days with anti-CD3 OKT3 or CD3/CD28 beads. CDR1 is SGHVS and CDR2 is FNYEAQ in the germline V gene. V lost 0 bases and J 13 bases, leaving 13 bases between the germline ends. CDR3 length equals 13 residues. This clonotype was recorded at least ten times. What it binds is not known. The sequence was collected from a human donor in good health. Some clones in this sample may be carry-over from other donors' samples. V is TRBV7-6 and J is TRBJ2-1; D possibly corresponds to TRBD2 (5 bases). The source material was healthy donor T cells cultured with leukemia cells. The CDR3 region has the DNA TGTGCCAGCAGCTTAGCGGCGGGCAGACCTCAGTTCTTC. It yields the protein CASSLAAGRPQFF.